This T cell receptor (beta chain) emerged from a study of OX40 agonist ivuxolimab in advanced cancers. The CDR3 consists of 16 residues. Clones were read by immunoSEQ multiplex PCR, and TCRdb kept only the in-frame ones, dropping some. The profile shows some 70,000 clones, around 82% of them singletons. This sequence joins TRBV21-1 and TRBJ1-2; TRBD1, the D gene given by the table, was not confirmed from the DNA. TRBV21-1 is a pseudogene locus. Sequenced here: CD4+ or CD8+ T cells sorted from blood, sampled in a trial of the OX40 agonist ivuxolimab. The sequence derives from an adult with an advanced solid tumor such as melanoma, head and neck, liver or kidney cancer. CDR3 DNA sequence: TGTGCCAGCAGCTGCCGGACAGGGGGCAGGGGGTATGGCTACACCTTC. Its protein product is CASSCRTGGRGYGYTF.